This TCR beta chain was recovered during a study of beta chain features in type 1 diabetes. As for the study in general: Patient and healthy donor groups were alike in age, gender and cell yields. All samples combined gave around 98,000,000 sorted cells for examination. Study findings and constraints: When Type 1 diabetes patients were examined, their TCRB CDR3s proved moderately but significantly shorter in all four CD4+ subsets. The naive, central memory and Treg TCRB repertoires looked more alike in patients than they did in healthy donors.

A word on this clone: The target antigen is unknown.

As every portion of the isolated RNA was reverse transcribed, the sequencing read expressed TCRB transcripts. TCRdb's table, derived via immunoSEQ multiplex PCR, lists solely in-frame clones and lacks some. Of some 290,000 clones listed, roughly 24% were seen once; the top ten hold 0.012%. The CDR3 is 16 amino acids. Germline trimming cut 2 bases from V and 3 bases from J; bases unmatched to any gene: 6. CDR1 MDHEN and CDR2 SYDVKM come from the germline V gene. The sequenced sample was naive CD4+ T cells from blood. This receptor was taken from a woman in her twenties or thirties with type 1 diabetes. The chain combines TRBV28 with TRBJ2-1; TRBD2 agrees at 8 bases. CDR3 nucleotide sequence: TGTGCCAGCAGTTTAGCGGGACTAGGAAACTACAATGAGCAGTTCTTC. Its translation is CASSLAGLGNYNEQFF.